These 28 T cell receptor beta chains came from one sample sequenced in a study of T-cell memory formation after mild COVID-19. TCRdb used MiXCR to reprocess the 5' RACE reads, holding one entry per CDR3 protein. The sample yields nearly 250,000 distinct CDR3 sequences, over 15% seen once. Sequencing was done on a sample of PBMCs or a T cell subset sorted from them (not recorded which). Every receptor here comes from an adult woman who had mild COVID-19 (a few samples of this study predate the infection). Cell type and time point are not known.

This clonotype has only a few counts. The rearrangement joins TRBV4-3 to TRBJ2-3; no definite D call. CDR1 and CDR2 (germline): LGHNA, YSLEER. CDR3 size: 13 residues. Between the trimmed V and J ends, which lost 0 bases and 7 bases, there was a span of 8 bases. CDR3 nucleotide sequence: TGCGCCAGCAGCCAAGATGTTGGTAATACGCAGTATTTT. It is translated as CASSQDVGNTQYF.

V usage is TRBV29-1 and J usage is TRBJ1-2; 7 nucleotides line up with TRBD1. The CDR3 covers 14 residues. Germline V CDR1 and CDR2: SQVTM, ANQGSEA. Unmatched junction bases numbered 5, after V lost 1 base and J lost 3 bases. The CDR3 sequence: CSVEANRGYYGYTF. The CDR3 DNA sequence: TGCAGCGTTGAAGCCAACAGGGGTTACTATGGCTACACCTTC. Variable domain in full (rest from reference TRBV29-1 and TRBJ1-2): SAVISQKPSRDICQRGTSLTIQCQVDSQVTMMFWYRQQPGQSLTLIATANQGSEATYESGFVIDKFPISRPNLTFSTLTVSNMSPEDSSIYLCSVEANRGYYGYTFGSGTRLTVV.

This chain uses TRBV29-1 with TRBJ2-3, with 8 bases lining up with TRBD2. Germline trimming cut 6 bases from V and 6 bases from J; bases unmatched to any gene: 11. Germline V gene sequence: CDR1 SQVTM, CDR2 ANQGSEA. The CDR3 loop spans 14 amino acids. For the CDR3, the DNA is TGCAGCGTAAGCGGGACTAGGATCGGTGATACGCAGTATTTT. Residues: CSVSGTRIGDTQYF.

This clonotype has just a few counts. This rearrangement joins TRBV3-1 to TRBJ1-1; the D gene is possibly TRBD1 (6 bases). The CDR3 runs 14 residues. The germline V gene encodes CDR1 LGHDT and CDR2 YNNKEL (reference sequence). V was clipped by 5 bases and J by 1 base, with 11 bases between them. CDR3 residues: CASSAPGENTEAFF. The CDR3 DNA reads as TGTGCCAGCAGCGCCCCAGGGGAGAACACTGAAGCTTTCTTT.

The genes are TRBV9 and TRBJ1-1, with 9 bases fitting TRBD1. Germline V gives CDR1 SGDLS, CDR2 YYNGEE. The junction had 6 bases not matched to a gene; V was cut back by 4 bases and J by 5 bases. CDR3 length equals 14 residues. The CDR3 here is CASSSRQGVTEAFF. The CDR3 DNA follows: TGTGCCAGCAGCAGCAGACAGGGGGTTACTGAAGCTTTCTTT.

This clonotype has more than one count but fewer than ten. The chain recombines TRBV19 with TRBJ2-3; perhaps D is TRBD1 or TRBD2 (6 bases each). Trimming removed 5 bases at V and 2 bases at J, with 14 bases between. The germline V gene encodes CDR1 LNHDA and CDR2 SQIVND (reference sequence). The CDR3 covers 15 residues. This CDR3 is CASSPGAGITDTQYF. The CDR3 coding sequence is TGTGCCAGTAGTCCAGGGGCGGGAATCACAGATACGCAGTATTTT.

With regard to this clonotype: At one of its ends the junction is not consistent with the germline gene, which may arise from a read error. V usage is TRBV10-3 and J usage is TRBJ2-2; D is possibly TRBD2 (6 bases). The CDR3 contains 16 residues. Germline V gene sequence: CDR1 ENHRY, CDR2 SYGVKD. The CDR3 bases are TGTGCCATCAGGGAGTTTGGAGGGAAGAACACCGGGGAGCTGTTTTTT. The encoded protein is CAIREFGGKNTGELFF.

This clonotype was found many times. This chain links TRBV5-1 with TRBJ2-1; 8 bases map to TRBD2. Germline V CDR1 and CDR2: SGHRS, YFSETQ. The CDR3 consists of 15 residues. Germline trimming cut 4 bases from V and 3 bases from J; bases unmatched to any gene: 6. The CDR3, as DNA: TGCGCCAGCAGCGGGGGGGGACTAGTCTACAATGAGCAGTTCTTC. Translation gives CASSGGGLVYNEQFF.

V and J are TRBV5-1 and TRBJ1-1; TRBD1 might be the D (5 bases). The V gene's germline CDR1 is SGHRS and CDR2 YFSETQ. With 0 bases removed from V and 1 base from J, the gap between germline ends came to 10 bases. The CDR3 is made up of 15 amino acids. The CDR3 reads CASSLEGRRNTEAFF. CDR3 nucleotide sequence: TGCGCCAGCAGCTTGGAGGGACGGCGGAACACTGAAGCTTTCTTT.

V is TRBV3-1 and J is TRBJ2-2; D unresolved. V was trimmed by 8 bases and J by 4 bases, leaving 14 bases between them. Germline V CDR1 and CDR2: LGHDT, YNNKEL (reference sequence). There are 14 residues in the CDR3. This CDR3 reads CASSKGGVTGELFF. The CDR3 DNA is TGTGCCAGCTCAAAGGGCGGTGTCACCGGGGAGCTGTTTTTT.

The gene calls are TRBV4-1 and TRBJ2-1, with unresolved D. Trimming pared 4 bases from V and 4 bases from J, leaving 20 bases between. The CDR3 runs 17 residues. Per germline, CDR1 MGHRA and CDR2 YSYEKL. This CDR3 reads CASSLPGRQKGYNEQFF. The CDR3 bases are TGCGCCAGCAGCCTACCGGGCCGGCAGAAGGGATACAATGAGCAGTTCTTC.

The chain joins TRBV2 to TRBJ2-7; no definite D call. The CDR3 totals 15 residues. The V end was cut by 3 bases, the J end by 0 bases, with 12 bases between. The germline V gene has CDR1 SNHLY and CDR2 FYNNEI. CDR3 sequence: CASSDSLTGSYEQYF. The CDR3, as DNA: TGTGCCAGCAGTGATTCCCTCACGGGCTCCTACGAGCAGTACTTC.

Here the CDR3 DNA reads TGTGCCAGCAGCCAAGAAGGTCTGAGAGAGACCCAGTACTTC. Translating it yields CASSQEGLRETQYF. This chain links TRBV3-1 with TRBJ2-5, with D uncertain. V lost 0 bases and J 4 bases, leaving 9 bases between the germline ends. Germline-derived CDR1 and CDR2 are LGHDT and YNNKEL (reference sequence). The CDR3 spans 14 residues.

This clonotype was counted between two and nine times. V and J are TRBV24-1 and TRBJ1-1; TRBD1 is a possible D gene (6 bases). CDR3 length equals 15 residues. Trimming stripped 6 bases from V and 5 bases from J, with 18 bases between. Germline V gene sequence: CDR1 KGHDR, CDR2 SFDVKD. CDR3 region: CATSRGGNGGTEAFF. The CDR3 region has the DNA TGTGCCACCAGTCGGGGGGGCAACGGGGGGACTGAAGCTTTCTTT.

This clonotype appeared a few times. J is TRBJ1-2 and V is TRBV29-1; the D gene is possibly TRBD1 (6 bases). The CDR3 length is 13 residues. Trimming removed 5 bases from V and 7 bases from J, with 17 bases in between. Looked up from germline, CDR1 is SQVTM and CDR2 is ANQGSEA. The CDR3 DNA reads TGCAGCGTTACCTTAGACAGGATTGCTGGCTACACCTTC. Translated: CSVTLDRIAGYTF.

The V gene is TRBV12-3 or TRBV12-4, the J gene TRBJ2-7, with D tentatively TRBD2 (6 bases). The CDR3 sequence is 13 residues long. Deletions cut 1 base from V and 12 bases from J, with 16 bases between. As DNA, the CDR3 is TGTGCCAGCAGTTTAGAACTCGGGGGTTTCCCGTACTTC. This encodes CASSLELGGFPYF.

By its share, this clonotype is medium-sized (0.01 to 0.1%). CDR3 nucleotide sequence: TGTGCCTGGAGTGCGAAAGGGAATCAGCCCCAGCATTTT. It translates to CAWSAKGNQPQHF. The J gene is TRBJ1-5, the V gene TRBV30; unclear D gene. Trimming removed 1 base from V and 4 bases from J, with 8 bases in between. Germline assignment: CDR1 GTSNPN and CDR2 SVGIG (reference sequence). The CDR3 sequence is 13 residues long. Full variable domain (remainder filled in from reference TRBV30 and TRBJ1-5): SQTIHQWPATLVQPVGSPLSLECTVEGTSNPNLYWYRQAAGRGLQLLFYSVGIGQISSEVPQNLSASRPQDRQFILSSKKLLLSDSGFYLCAWSAKGNQPQHFGDGTRLSIL.

The V call is TRBV4-2, the J call TRBJ2-7, with D perhaps TRBD2 (6 bases). Germline V lookup: CDR1 LGHNA, CDR2 YNFKEQ. The V end was cut by 4 bases, the J end by 0 bases, with 22 bases between. The CDR3 has 18 amino acids. In DNA form, the CDR3 reads TGTGCCAGCAGCCCACAACCGGAGGGGCGGGCCTCCTCCTACGAGCAGTACTTC. It is translated as CASSPQPEGRASSYEQYF.

This clonotype has a handful of counts. This chain connects TRBV4-1 to TRBJ1-2, with D unclear. Germline CDR1 MGHRA, CDR2 YSYEKL. The CDR3 extends over 16 amino acids. Between the trimmed V and J ends, which lost 0 bases and 0 bases, there was a span of 11 bases. The CDR3 spells CASSQETELPNYGYTF. The CDR3 DNA sequence: TGCGCCAGCAGCCAAGAAACAGAGCTCCCTAACTATGGCTACACCTTC.

This clonotype appeared a few times. This rearrangement joins TRBV20-1 to TRBJ2-5; 7 nucleotides agree with TRBD2. Germline CDR1 DFQATT, CDR2 SNEGSKA (reference sequence). The J segment lost 2 bases and the V segment lost 0 bases, leaving 6 bases of the junction unmatched. The CDR3 is made up of 15 amino acids. Here the CDR3 DNA reads TGCAGTGCTAGAGATGACGGTAGCGGGCAAGAGACCCAGTACTTC. Its translation: CSARDDGSGQETQYF.

Of note for this clonotype: Mismatch with germline at one junction end may stem from a read error. The chain links TRBV28 to TRBJ1-3; no reliable D call. Germline V gives CDR1 MDHEN, CDR2 SYDVKM. The CDR3 extends over 13 amino acids. The CDR3 region is CSSSLLAEDTIYF. The CDR3 DNA is TGTTCCAGCAGTTTATTAGCGGAGGACACCATATATTTT.

The genes are TRBV4-3 and TRBJ2-7, with TRBD1 matching over 7 bases. The CDR3 contains 15 residues. The V gene end was trimmed by 1 base and the J gene end by 2 bases; junction bases not matched to a gene: 5. CDR1 is LGHNA, CDR2 YSLEER, per germline. CDR3 amino acids: CASSQAWQGAYEQYF. CDR3 nucleotide sequence: TGCGCCAGCAGCCAAGCATGGCAGGGGGCCTACGAGCAGTACTTC.

This clonotype was found a few times. The chain combines TRBV6-1 with TRBJ2-7; a possible D gene is TRBD1 (6 bases). V shed 2 bases and J shed 3 bases, with 20 bases lying between them. Germline lookup yields CDR1 MNHNS and CDR2 SASEGT. This CDR3 spans 17 amino acids. This CDR3 is CASSEFHFGTSFYEQYF. The CDR3, as DNA: TGTGCCAGCAGTGAATTTCATTTTGGGACATCCTTCTACGAGCAGTACTTC.

This clonotype occurred a few times. This chain links TRBV5-1 with TRBJ2-1; tentatively, D is TRBD1 or TRBD2 (5 bases each). CDR1 SGHRS and CDR2 YFSETQ come from the germline V gene. Trimming stripped 3 bases from V and 3 bases from J, with 13 bases between. This CDR3 comprises 15 residues. The CDR3 bases are TGCGCCAGCAGCTGGGCCGGGACGGGCTACAATGAGCAGTTCTTC. Translation gives CASSWAGTGYNEQFF.

In this sample, this clonotype turned up many times. This chain connects TRBV7-6 to TRBJ1-1; no definite D call. The germline gives CDR1 SGHVS, CDR2 FNYEAQ. The CDR3 runs to 15 residues. The V gene lost 3 bases and the J gene lost 8 bases, with 19 bases spanning the gap. The CDR3 coding sequence is TGTGCCAGCAGCTTTGCGGGAAGTGGTTATTCGGAAGCTTTCTTT. This sequence encodes CASSFAGSGYSEAFF.

CDR3 bases: TGTGCCAGCAGGGAGACAGTGGTTCGCCAAGAGACCCAGTACTTC. It encodes CASRETVVRQETQYF. The rearrangement uses TRBV5-5 and TRBJ2-5; D is perhaps TRBD1 (5 bases). The CDR3 consists of 15 residues. In germline, CDR1 is SGHKS, CDR2 YYEKEE (reference sequence). Between the trimmed V and J ends, which lost 5 bases and 1 base, there was a span of 15 bases.

The genes are TRBV10-3 and TRBJ2-7, with 7 bases fitting TRBD2. The germline CDR1 and CDR2 sequences are ENHRY and SYGVKD. Trimming cost V 1 base and J 7 bases; bases outside gene matches: 10. CDR3 size: 15 residues. Written as DNA, the CDR3 is TGTGCCATCAGTGAGTGGACCGGGGGGATAAGGGAGCAGTACTTC. It yields the protein CAISEWTGGIREQYF.

This clonotype has only a few counts. The chain is built from TRBV6-5 and TRBJ1-2; 12 bases agree with TRBD1. V lost 6 bases to trimming and J lost 8 bases; unmatched junction nucleotides: 7. The germline V gene has CDR1 MNHEY and CDR2 SVGAGI. This CDR3 comprises 14 residues. CDR3 in DNA: TGTGCCAGCAGCCGGGACAGGGGGCGGCAGGGCTACACCTTC. Protein product: CASSRDRGRQGYTF.